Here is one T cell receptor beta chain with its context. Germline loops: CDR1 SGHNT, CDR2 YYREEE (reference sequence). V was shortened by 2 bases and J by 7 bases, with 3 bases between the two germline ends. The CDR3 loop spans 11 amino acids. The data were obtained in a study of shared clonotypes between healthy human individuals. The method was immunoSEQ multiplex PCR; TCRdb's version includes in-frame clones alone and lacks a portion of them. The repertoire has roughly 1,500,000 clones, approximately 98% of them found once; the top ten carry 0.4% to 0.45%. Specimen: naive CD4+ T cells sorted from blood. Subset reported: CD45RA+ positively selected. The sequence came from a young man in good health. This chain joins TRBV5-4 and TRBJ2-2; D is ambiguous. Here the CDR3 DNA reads TGTGCCAGCAGCTTTAGCGGGGAGCTGTTTTTT. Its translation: CASSFSGELFF. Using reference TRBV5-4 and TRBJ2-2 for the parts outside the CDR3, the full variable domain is ETGVTQSPTHLIKTRGQQVTLRCSSQSGHNTVSWYQQALGQGPQFIFQYYREEENGRGNFPPRFSGLQFPNYSSELNVNALELDDSALYLCASSFSGELFFGEGSRLTVL.